Each of the 17 T cell receptor beta chains below was sequenced from the same sample in a study of T-cell memory formation after mild COVID-19. From the 5' RACE reads, TCRdb called clonotypes with MiXCR, one entry per CDR3 protein. The top ten hold 3.5% to 4% of the sample, which has around 200,000 distinct CDR3 sequences, over 7.5% seen once. The sequencing sample was made of PBMCs or a T cell subset sorted from them (not recorded which). The receptors derive from a man aged 18-30 years who had mild COVID-19 (a few samples of this study predate the infection). Cell type and time point are not known.

The table lists this clonotype with a few counts. The chain combines TRBV30 with TRBJ1-3; 11 bases map to TRBD1. The CDR3 spans 13 residues. V gave up 8 bases and J gave up 7 bases; unmatched junction bases: 7. In germline, CDR1 is GTSNPN, CDR2 SVGIG (reference sequence). CDR3 sequence reads: CARTGGSRNTIYF. The CDR3 DNA sequence: TGTGCCCGGACAGGGGGCTCGCGGAACACCATATATTTT.

The genes are TRBV9 and TRBJ2-7, with TRBD2 matching 7 bases. CDR1 is SGDLS, CDR2 YYNGEE, per germline. Trimming cost V 3 bases and J 3 bases; bases outside gene matches: 6. CDR3 length: 14 residues. The CDR3 sequence is CASSASGEIYEQYF. The CDR3 nucleotides read TGTGCCAGCAGCGCAAGCGGGGAGATCTACGAGCAGTACTTC.

The chain uses TRBV12-3 or TRBV12-4 and TRBJ1-1; D call uncertain. The CDR3 spans 13 residues. V was clipped by 7 bases and J by 5 bases, with 14 bases between them. In DNA form, the CDR3 reads TGTGCCAGCACGGGGATAACGGGAACTGAAGCTTTCTTT. This translates into CASTGITGTEAFF.

This clonotype has a handful of counts. This chain uses TRBV7-2 with TRBJ1-1; 7 bases align to TRBD1. The CDR3 contains 14 residues. Germline CDR1 and CDR2: SGHTA and FQGNSA. The ends lost 5 bases at V and 5 bases at J; junction bases unmatched: 8. The chain's CDR3 is CASSIDRVGTEAFF. The CDR3 DNA reads as TGTGCCAGCAGCATCGACAGGGTGGGAACTGAAGCTTTCTTT.

This clonotype was seen only a few times. The chain combines TRBV3-1 with TRBJ2-2; 8 bases map to TRBD2. The CDR3 consists of 15 residues. Germline V CDR1 and CDR2: LGHDT, YNNKEL (reference sequence). The V gene end was trimmed by 3 bases and the J gene end by 2 bases; junction bases not matched to a gene: 2. This CDR3 is CASSQGLVNTGELFF. In nucleotides, the CDR3 is TGTGCCAGCAGCCAGGGACTAGTCAACACCGGGGAGCTGTTTTTT.

J is TRBJ2-5 and V is TRBV7-7; D may be TRBD2 (6 bases). The CDR3 runs 14 residues. V lost 3 bases, J lost 5 bases, and 13 bases lay in between. Per germline, CDR1 SSHAT and CDR2 FNYEAQ (reference sequence). The CDR3 here is CASSFSGGLETQYF. The CDR3, as DNA: TGTGCCAGCAGCTTTTCCGGGGGATTGGAGACCCAGTACTTC.

This clonotype was seen more than once but under ten times. The chain has TRBV29-1 and TRBJ1-4, with D perhaps matching TRBD1 (5 bases). V lost 0 bases and J lost 5, with 7 bases in between. The CDR3 contains 13 residues. Per the germline V gene, CDR1 is SQVTM and CDR2 is ANQGSEA. CDR3 DNA sequence: TGCAGCGTTGAAGAGCGGGGGAATGAAAAACTGTTTTTT. This gives the protein CSVEERGNEKLFF. The variable domain in full, with the rest retrieved from reference TRBV29-1 and TRBJ1-4, is SAVISQKPSRDICQRGTSLTIQCQVDSQVTMMFWYRQQPGQSLTLIATANQGSEATYESGFVIDKFPISRPNLTFSTLTVSNMSPEDSSIYLCSVEERGNEKLFFGSGTQLSVL.

V gene TRBV18 combines with J gene TRBJ2-5, with 13 positions matching TRBD2. CDR1 and CDR2 (germline): KGHSH, LQKENI. V gave up 2 bases and J gave up 3 bases; unmatched junction bases: 3. This CDR3 is built from 16 residues. CDR3 sequence reads: CASSPNGLAGEETQYF. CDR3 DNA sequence: TGTGCCAGCTCACCAAACGGACTAGCGGGGGAAGAGACCCAGTACTTC.

This clonotype was detected only a few times. This chain links TRBV12-3 or TRBV12-4 with TRBJ2-7; D remains ambiguous. The CDR3 is 17 residues long. V was clipped by 4 bases and J by 3 bases, with 22 bases between them. The CDR3 here is CASSSRPRDSERYEQYF. The CDR3 DNA reads TGTGCCAGCAGTTCCCGACCTCGCGACTCGGAGCGCTACGAGCAGTACTTC.

This clonotype was picked up a small number of times. This chain joins TRBV12-3 or TRBV12-4 and TRBJ1-4, with D possibly matching TRBD1 (5 bases). Between the trimmed V and J ends, which lost 8 bases and 2 bases, there was a span of 12 bases. This CDR3 spans 14 amino acids. The CDR3 coding sequence is TGTGCCAGCCAGGGAGACTTGACTAATGAAAAACTGTTTTTT. Its protein is CASQGDLTNEKLFF.

This clonotype came up many times. This sequence joins TRBV3-1 and TRBJ2-1; 10 bases agree with TRBD2. CDR3 length: 14 amino acids. CDR1 and CDR2 (germline): LGHDT, YNNKEL (reference sequence). V was pared by 8 bases and J by 9 bases, with 10 bases of the junction left unmatched. CDR3 residues: CASHLSGGQGEQFF. CDR3 nucleotides: TGTGCCAGCCACCTTAGCGGGGGGCAGGGTGAGCAGTTCTTC.

The chain combines TRBV30 with TRBJ1-1, with a possible D match to TRBD1 (5 bases). Germline CDR1 reads GTSNPN; CDR2 reads SVGIG (reference sequence). The V end was cut by 8 bases, the J end by 9 bases, with 16 bases between. The CDR3 runs to 11 residues. The CDR3 is CALYNGGKAFF. The DNA for the CDR3 is TGTGCCCTGTATAACGGGGGGAAAGCTTTCTTT.

This clonotype was detected a few times. The V gene is TRBV11-3, the J gene TRBJ2-1, with a weak D call TRBD2 (5 bases). Trimming removed 0 bases at V and 8 bases at J, with 8 bases between. CDR3 size: 13 residues. Germline V gene lookup returns CDR1 SGHNT and CDR2 YENEEA. This CDR3 is CASSLDRGYEQFF. In DNA, the CDR3 is TGTGCCAGCAGCTTAGATCGAGGGTATGAGCAGTTCTTC.

In DNA, the CDR3 is TGTGCCAGCAGTTACAGACCCTGGGACACCTTAAGCTCCTACAATGAGCAGTTCTTC. Its protein is CASSYRPWDTLSSYNEQFF. The chain recombines TRBV6-2 or TRBV6-3 with TRBJ2-1; D is perhaps TRBD1 (6 bases). The germline V gene has CDR1 MNHEY and CDR2 SVGEGT. The CDR3 has 19 residues. Trimming cost V 2 bases and J 0 bases, with 20 bases left between them.

Many counts were recorded for this clonotype. The chain uses TRBV3-1 and TRBJ1-5, with 7 bases aligning to TRBD1. CDR1 and CDR2 (germline): LGHDT, YNNKEL (reference sequence). J gave up 4 bases and V 4 bases, and 4 bases lay outside the gene matches. The CDR3 consists of 14 residues. The CDR3 loop is CASSRGQVNQPQHF. Here the CDR3 DNA reads TGTGCCAGCAGCCGCGGACAGGTTAATCAGCCCCAGCATTTT. The full variable domain, in which reference TRBV3-1 and TRBJ1-5 provide the parts outside the CDR3, is DTAVSQTPKYLVTQMGNDKSIKCEQNLGHDTMYWYKQDSKKFLKIMFSYNNKELIINETVPNRFSPKSPDKAHLNLHINSLELGDSAVYFCASSRGQVNQPQHFGDGTRLSIL.

Of note for this clonotype: Possible read error: a much larger clone is one base away. In DNA, the CDR3 is TGTGCCAGCAGTGGACAGGGGCAAAGGACAGATACGCGGTATTTT. Its protein is CASSGQGQRTDTRYF. The gene calls are TRBV6-2 or TRBV6-3 and TRBJ2-3; TRBD1 aligns across 9 bases. Per germline, CDR1 MNHEY and CDR2 SVGEGT. The CDR3 has 15 residues.

This clonotype was detected a few times. The chain joins TRBV7-9 to TRBJ2-3; D gene uncertain. The germline CDR1 and CDR2 sequences are SEHNR and FQNEAQ (reference sequence). The CDR3 extends over 14 amino acids. V was clipped by 3 bases and J by 6 bases, with 13 bases between them. The CDR3 loop reads CASSLRSPFDTQYF. CDR3 coding DNA: TGTGCCAGCAGCTTGCGATCCCCCTTCGATACGCAGTATTTT.